This TCR beta chain is drawn from a study of shared clonotypes between healthy human individuals. The study, taken as a whole, reports: In contrast to clonotypes shared by all four donors, non-shared clonotypes had lower generation probabilities. Donor clonotype sharing was expected to depend on sequencing depth. Sampling included only blood; tissue repertoires likely differ.

The genomic DNA of each subset was split evenly across several immunoSEQ plates. Here immunoSEQ multiplex PCR was the method, and the copy in TCRdb shows in-frame clones only, minus some. This sample has approximately 2.3 million clones; 90% to 95% occur once, and the top ten carry 0.3% to 0.4%. Remarks on this clone: No antigen is known for it.

Germline-derived CDR1 and CDR2 are MNHEY and SMNVEV (reference sequence). V lost 5 bases and J lost 4, with 12 bases in between. The CDR3 spans 13 residues. The sequenced sample was naive CD4+ T cells from PBMCs. The subset here: CD45RA+ positively selected. The TCR comes from a man between 18 and 35 years old in good health. Some clones in this sample may be carry-over from other donors' samples. The chain recombines TRBV27 with TRBJ2-7; possible D gene TRBD2, 6 bases. The CDR3 loop reads CASSLGLLYEQYF. CDR3 nucleotide sequence: TGTGCCAGCAGTCTTGGACTACTATACGAGCAGTACTTC.